Listed below are T cell receptor beta chains from one sample, sequenced in a study of type 1 and type 2 diabetes patients. MiXCR, applied by TCRdb to the multiplex PCR reads, yields one record per CDR3 protein. The table lists 250,000 or so distinct CDR3 sequences, more than 40% of them singletons. Sequenced input: peripheral blood mononuclear cells (PBMCs). Receptors were obtained from a man between 18 and 29 years old with type 2 diabetes. Both conserved end residues are part of each CDR3. Fields, in order: D gene, J gene, V gene, clone size, CDR3 protein, CDR3 DNA. A D gene is named only where the DNA matches it firmly. Expanded clones are given a class, and other clones once, few, many or no size at all.

d_call: TRBD1; j_call: TRBJ1-4; v_call: TRBV6-6; clone_size: NA; cdr3_aa: CASSTRTGGVEKLFF; cdr3_nt: TGTGCCAGCAGTACCCGGACAGGGGGGGTTGAGAAACTGTTTTTT
d_call: NA; j_call: TRBJ2-7; v_call: TRBV2; clone_size: NA; cdr3_aa: CASTVQGPTGGEQYF; cdr3_nt: TGTGCCAGCACTGTCCAGGGCCCCACCGGGGGCGAGCAGTACTTC
d_call: NA; j_call: TRBJ1-1; v_call: TRBV6-6; clone_size: few; cdr3_aa: CASSYGGRGRNTEAFF; cdr3_nt: TGTGCCAGCAGTTACGGGGGACGGGGGAGGAACACTGAAGCTTTCTTT
d_call: TRBD1; j_call: TRBJ2-7; v_call: TRBV20-1; clone_size: NA; cdr3_aa: CSATGTGDYEQYF; cdr3_nt: TGCAGTGCTACCGGGACAGGGGACTACGAGCAGTACTTC
d_call: NA; j_call: TRBJ2-2; v_call: TRBV19; clone_size: few; cdr3_aa: CASSIMARANTGELFF; cdr3_nt: TGTGCCAGTAGTATAATGGCCCGCGCGAACACCGGGGAGCTGTTTTTT
d_call: TRBD2; j_call: TRBJ2-7; v_call: TRBV7-6; clone_size: NA; cdr3_aa: CASSLAGGLEQYF; cdr3_nt: TGTGCTAGCAGCTTAGCGGGGGGGCTCGAGCAGTACTTC
d_call: NA; j_call: TRBJ2-3; v_call: TRBV27; clone_size: NA; cdr3_aa: CASSLMGPDTQYF; cdr3_nt: TGTGCCAGCAGTTTGATGGGCCCAGATACGCAGTATTTT
d_call: NA; j_call: TRBJ2-7; v_call: TRBV10-1; clone_size: NA; cdr3_aa: CASSEQGVEQYF; cdr3_nt: TGCGCCAGCAGTGAACAGGGAGTCGAGCAGTACTTC
d_call: NA; j_call: TRBJ1-1; v_call: TRBV29-1; clone_size: few; cdr3_aa: CSVAGKGREAFF; cdr3_nt: TGCAGCGTTGCAGGTAAAGGACGTGAAGCTTTCTTT
d_call: NA; j_call: TRBJ1-1; v_call: TRBV7-3; clone_size: NA; cdr3_aa: CASSPGSTAEAFF; cdr3_nt: TGTGCCAGCAGCCCCGGGTCGACTGCGGAAGCTTTCTTT
d_call: NA; j_call: TRBJ2-5; v_call: TRBV7-8; clone_size: many; cdr3_aa: CASSGPTLGTQYF; cdr3_nt: TGTGCCAGCAGCGGACCGACCTTAGGGACCCAGTACTTC
d_call: TRBD2; j_call: TRBJ2-3; v_call: TRBV11-2; clone_size: NA; cdr3_aa: CASSLGGRASDTQYF; cdr3_nt: TGTGCCAGCAGCTTAGGCGGGAGGGCCAGTGATACGCAGTATTTT
d_call: TRBD1; j_call: TRBJ2-2; v_call: TRBV6-1; clone_size: NA; cdr3_aa: CASSLSGTGGAGELFF; cdr3_nt: TGTGCCAGCTCACTCTCCGGGACAGGCGGGGCCGGGGAGCTGTTTTTT
d_call: NA; j_call: TRBJ1-1; v_call: TRBV7-3; clone_size: NA; cdr3_aa: CASSDQGIAEAFF; cdr3_nt: TGTGCCAGCAGCGATCAGGGGATCGCTGAAGCTTTCTTT
d_call: TRBD1; j_call: TRBJ2-7; v_call: TRBV2; clone_size: once; cdr3_aa: CASRPETGGEQYF; cdr3_nt: TGTGCCAGCCGTCCAGAGACAGGGGGCGAGCAGTACTTC
d_call: TRBD1; j_call: TRBJ1-2; v_call: TRBV28; clone_size: NA; cdr3_aa: CASRGQVYGYTF; cdr3_nt: TGTGCCAGCAGGGGACAGGTATATGGCTACACCTTC
d_call: NA; j_call: TRBJ1-2; v_call: TRBV20-1; clone_size: once; cdr3_aa: CSARIDYGYTF; cdr3_nt: TGCAGTGCTAGGATAGACTATGGCTACACCTTC
d_call: NA; j_call: TRBJ2-7; v_call: TRBV29-1; clone_size: NA; cdr3_aa: CSAGDGIAYEQYF; cdr3_nt: TGCAGCGCCGGGGACGGAATAGCCTACGAGCAGTACTTC
d_call: NA; j_call: TRBJ1-2; v_call: TRBV15; clone_size: many; cdr3_aa: CATSRDRAHAISDGYTF; cdr3_nt: TGTGCCACCAGCAGAGATCGGGCCCACGCTATCAGCGATGGCTACACCTTC
d_call: NA; j_call: TRBJ2-7; v_call: TRBV7-2; clone_size: NA; cdr3_aa: CASSLGGTPYEQYF; cdr3_nt: TGTGCCAGCAGCTTAGGGGGGACGCCCTACGAGCAGTACTTC
d_call: NA; j_call: TRBJ1-6; v_call: TRBV25-1; clone_size: once; cdr3_aa: CASRSVLGAWGSPLHF; cdr3_nt: TGTGCCAGTAGGAGTGTGCTGGGGGCTTGGGGATCACCCCTCCACTTT
d_call: NA; j_call: TRBJ2-5; v_call: TRBV20-1; clone_size: few; cdr3_aa: CSASHQLQETQYF; cdr3_nt: TGCAGTGCTAGTCACCAACTCCAAGAGACCCAGTACTTC
d_call: TRBD1; j_call: TRBJ2-7; v_call: TRBV6-6; clone_size: NA; cdr3_aa: CASSHLPGQGSYEQYF; cdr3_nt: TGTGCCAGCAGCCACCTACCGGGACAGGGGAGCTACGAGCAGTACTTC
d_call: TRBD1; j_call: TRBJ2-2; v_call: TRBV2; clone_size: few; cdr3_aa: CASSVSETGTTGELFF; cdr3_nt: TGTGCCAGCAGTGTTTCCGAGACAGGGACCACCGGGGAGCTGTTTTTT
d_call: NA; j_call: TRBJ1-1; v_call: TRBV10-2; clone_size: NA; cdr3_aa: CASSGGGLTEAFF; cdr3_nt: TGCGCCAGCAGTGGAGGGGGTCTCACTGAAGCTTTCTTT
d_call: NA; j_call: TRBJ1-4; v_call: TRBV7-8; clone_size: NA; cdr3_aa: CASSPSRTVPNEKLFF; cdr3_nt: TGTGCCAGCAGCCCGTCAAGGACGGTTCCTAATGAAAAACTGTTTTTT
d_call: NA; j_call: TRBJ2-7; v_call: TRBV28; clone_size: NA; cdr3_aa: CASRYRVEAGEQYF; cdr3_nt: TGTGCCAGCAGATACAGGGTGGAGGCGGGCGAGCAGTACTTC
d_call: NA; j_call: TRBJ2-1; v_call: TRBV7-3; clone_size: NA; cdr3_aa: CASRLGSADNEQFF; cdr3_nt: TGTGCCAGCAGGTTGGGGTCGGCGGACAATGAGCAGTTCTTC
d_call: TRBD1; j_call: TRBJ2-7; v_call: TRBV5-1; clone_size: NA; cdr3_aa: CASSSQGDREQYF; cdr3_nt: TGCGCCAGCAGCTCACAGGGGGACAGGGAGCAGTACTTC
d_call: NA; j_call: TRBJ1-6; v_call: TRBV2; clone_size: NA; cdr3_aa: CASSDYQGIDNSPLHF; cdr3_nt: TGTGCCAGCAGTGACTATCAGGGGATCGATAATTCACCCCTCCACTTT
d_call: NA; j_call: TRBJ2-2; v_call: TRBV12-3/TRBV12-4; clone_size: NA; cdr3_aa: CASRPESGDMNTGELFF; cdr3_nt: TGTGCCAGCAGGCCGGAAAGCGGGGACATGAACACCGGGGAGCTGTTTTTT
d_call: NA; j_call: TRBJ1-5; v_call: TRBV19; clone_size: NA; cdr3_aa: CASSGLALGPQHF; cdr3_nt: TGTGCCAGTAGTGGGTTAGCGCTCGGGCCCCAGCATTTT
d_call: TRBD1; j_call: TRBJ2-7; v_call: TRBV12-3/TRBV12-4; clone_size: NA; cdr3_aa: CASSLVGGASYEQYF; cdr3_nt: TGTGCCAGCAGTTTAGTAGGGGGCGCCTCCTACGAGCAGTACTTC
d_call: TRBD1; j_call: TRBJ1-5; v_call: TRBV10-3; clone_size: NA; cdr3_aa: CAIGRTTGGNQPQHF; cdr3_nt: TGTGCCATCGGTCGGACCACAGGGGGAAATCAGCCCCAGCATTTT
d_call: NA; j_call: TRBJ2-7; v_call: TRBV4-2; clone_size: few; cdr3_aa: CASSQGQTYEQYF; cdr3_nt: TGTGCCAGCAGCCAAGGACAGACCTACGAGCAGTACTTC
d_call: NA; j_call: TRBJ1-5; v_call: TRBV28; clone_size: NA; cdr3_aa: CASSLGDNQPQHF; cdr3_nt: TGTGCCAGCAGTTTGGGTGATAATCAGCCCCAGCATTTT
d_call: TRBD1; j_call: TRBJ1-6; v_call: TRBV18; clone_size: few; cdr3_aa: CASSLTGERSPLHF; cdr3_nt: TGTGCCAGCTCGCTGACAGGGGAAAGGTCACCCCTCCACTTT
d_call: NA; j_call: TRBJ2-1; v_call: TRBV19; clone_size: few; cdr3_aa: CASSPDRGDEQFF; cdr3_nt: TGTGCCAGTAGTCCCGACCGCGGGGATGAGCAGTTCTTC
d_call: NA; j_call: TRBJ1-1; v_call: TRBV19; clone_size: NA; cdr3_aa: CASSPSAVKNTEAFF; cdr3_nt: TGTGCCAGTAGCCCTTCGGCGGTTAAGAACACTGAAGCTTTCTTT
d_call: TRBD2; j_call: TRBJ2-7; v_call: TRBV18; clone_size: few; cdr3_aa: CASSPPKERGGDEQYF; cdr3_nt: TGTGCCAGCTCACCACCGAAGGAGCGGGGGGGCGACGAGCAGTACTTC
d_call: NA; j_call: TRBJ1-2; v_call: TRBV25-1; clone_size: NA; cdr3_aa: CASSEQTNYGYTF; cdr3_nt: TGTGCCAGCAGTGAGCAAACTAACTATGGCTACACCTTC
d_call: TRBD2; j_call: TRBJ2-7; v_call: TRBV30; clone_size: many; cdr3_aa: CAWGGNKVTSGREQYF; cdr3_nt: TGTGCCTGGGGGGGGAACAAGGTTACTAGCGGACGCGAGCAGTACTTC
d_call: TRBD1; j_call: TRBJ1-6; v_call: TRBV20-1; clone_size: once; cdr3_aa: CSAAPGQAISPLHF; cdr3_nt: TGCAGTGCTGCGCCGGGACAGGCGATTTCACCCCTCCACTTT
d_call: NA; j_call: TRBJ2-5; v_call: TRBV14; clone_size: few; cdr3_aa: CASSSPVGQETQYF; cdr3_nt: TGTGCCAGCAGCTCCCCAGTTGGGCAAGAGACCCAGTACTTC
d_call: TRBD1; j_call: TRBJ2-2; v_call: TRBV19; clone_size: NA; cdr3_aa: CASRDRESTGELFF; cdr3_nt: TGTGCCAGTCGGGACAGGGAATCAACCGGGGAGCTGTTTTTT
d_call: TRBD1; j_call: TRBJ1-1; v_call: TRBV20-1; clone_size: once; cdr3_aa: CSATGTGNTEAFF; cdr3_nt: TGCAGCGCAACCGGGACAGGGAACACTGAAGCTTTCTTT
d_call: NA; j_call: TRBJ1-2; v_call: TRBV24-1; clone_size: few; cdr3_aa: CATSDLSPANLTPYGYTF; cdr3_nt: TGTGCCACCAGTGATTTATCGCCCGCCAACCTCACCCCTTATGGCTACACCTTC
d_call: NA; j_call: TRBJ2-7; v_call: TRBV30; clone_size: many; cdr3_aa: CAWSVRGSYEQYF; cdr3_nt: TGTGCCTGGAGTGTACGAGGGAGCTACGAGCAGTACTTC